This is a list of T cell receptor beta chains from one sample in a study of radiotherapy plus CTLA-4 blockade in lung cancer. Using immunoSEQ multiplex PCR, the repertoire was profiled, and TCRdb retains in-frame clones only, with some absent. The data show about 80,000 clones, roughly 79% seen once. The sample here was peripheral blood, taken from a patient treated with radiotherapy plus ipilimumab. These receptors were taken from a human donor with non-small cell lung cancer whose response to radiotherapy plus ipilimumab could not be evaluated. Some clones in this sample may be carry-over from other donors' samples. CDR3s include the opening cysteine and the closing phenylalanine or tryptophan. Each record gives: clone size, V gene, J gene, D gene, CDR3 protein, CDR3 DNA. The D gene is left open where the match is weak. For some rows the clone size is stated as once, few or many, or as a class when expanded; others skip it.

-	TRBV19	TRBJ2-2	TRBD1	CASRKDRTGDTGELFF	TGTGCCAGTAGGAAAGATAGGACAGGAGACACCGGGGAGCTGTTTTTT
once	TRBV2	TRBJ2-5	TRBD2	CASRWGSGGGETQYF	TGTGCCAGCAGGTGGGGTAGCGGGGGAGGAGAGACCCAGTACTTC
few	TRBV10-3	TRBJ2-1	-	CAISESWGLDNNEQFF	TGTGCCATCAGTGAGTCCTGGGGGCTGGACAACAATGAGCAGTTCTTC
-	TRBV4-1	TRBJ2-2	TRBD1	CASPGQVNTGELFF	TGCGCCAGCCCGGGACAGGTCAACACCGGGGAGCTGTTTTTT
-	TRBV4-2	TRBJ1-1	-	CASSPPRVGPDTEAFF	TGTGCCAGCAGCCCCCCCCGCGTGGGGCCCGACACTGAAGCTTTCTTT
-	TRBV14	TRBJ2-1	TRBD2	CASSLGRGGEQFF	TGTGCCAGCAGCCTAGGCCGGGGAGGGGAGCAGTTCTTC
-	TRBV5-1	TRBJ1-5	TRBD1	CASSLGGPTGGQPQHF	TGCGCCAGCAGCTTGGGGGGCCCAACAGGGGGACAGCCCCAGCATTTT
-	TRBV7-9	TRBJ1-1	TRBD1	CASSLATGPNTEAFF	TGTGCCAGCAGCTTAGCGACAGGGCCCAACACTGAAGCTTTCTTT
once	TRBV29-1	TRBJ1-2	TRBD1	CSVDRTGPSGYTF	TGCAGCGTTGACCGGACAGGCCCTTCTGGCTACACCTTC
-	TRBV6-6	TRBJ2-1	TRBD2	CASIPSGGHNEQFF	TGTGCCAGCATACCTAGCGGGGGCCACAATGAGCAGTTCTTC
-	TRBV28	TRBJ2-1	-	CASRTRGESSYNEQFF	TGTGCCAGCAGGACCAGGGGCGAGAGCTCCTACAATGAGCAGTTCTTC
-	TRBV11-2	TRBJ2-3	TRBD2	CASSPRLAGGPGVTQYF	TGTGCCAGCAGCCCTCGACTAGCGGGAGGCCCCGGGGTTACGCAGTATTTT
-	TRBV15	TRBJ1-1	-	CATSRDPGDTEAFF	TGTGCCACCAGCAGGGACCCCGGGGACACTGAAGCTTTCTTT
-	TRBV6-6	TRBJ1-5	TRBD1	CASNHQGENQPQHF	TGTGCCAGCAATCATCAGGGGGAGAACCAGCCCCAGCATTTT
-	TRBV7-2	TRBJ1-1	TRBD1	CASTLRTGGDTEAFF	TGTGCCAGCACCCTAAGGACAGGGGGGGACACTGAAGCTTTCTTT
-	TRBV11-2	TRBJ1-1	TRBD1	CASSIDRGNTEAFF	TGTGCCAGCAGCATCGACAGGGGGAACACTGAAGCTTTCTTT
-	TRBV4-2	TRBJ1-3	-	CASSRRGTTGNTIYF	TGTGCCAGCAGCCGGCGGGGGACAACTGGAAACACCATATATTTT
-	TRBV9	TRBJ1-5	-	CASSKGHPYSNQPQHF	TGTGCCAGCAGCAAAGGACATCCTTATAGCAATCAGCCCCAGCATTTT
-	TRBV19	TRBJ1-6	TRBD1	CASSIRQGGQPNNSPLHF	TGTGCCAGTAGTATTCGACAGGGGGGGCAACCTAATAATTCACCCCTCCACTTT
-	TRBV9	TRBJ2-6	TRBD1	CASSARDRENSGANVLTF	TGTGCCAGCAGCGCCCGGGACAGGGAAAATTCTGGGGCCAACGTCCTGACTTTC
-	TRBV21-1	TRBJ2-7	-	CASRDLQGPYEQYF	TGTGCCAGCAGGGATCTACAGGGCCCGTACGAGCAGTACTTC
-	TRBV4-2	TRBJ1-1	-	CASSPTRAMVNTEAFF	TGTGCCAGCAGCCCTACTAGGGCAATGGTGAACACTGAAGCTTTCTTT
few	TRBV11-2	TRBJ2-7	TRBD1	CASSLVWGQGAYEQYF	TGTGCCAGCAGCTTAGTCTGGGGACAGGGAGCCTACGAGCAGTACTTC
-	TRBV18	TRBJ1-1	TRBD1	CASSPAGQGAEAFF	TGTGCCAGCTCACCCGCTGGACAGGGGGCTGAAGCTTTCTTT
-	TRBV11-2	TRBJ1-2	TRBD1	CASRGQAVYGYTF	TGTGCCAGCCGAGGACAGGCGGTCTATGGCTACACCTTC
-	TRBV28	TRBJ1-6	-	CASSLGSSYNSPLHF	TGTGCCAGCAGTTTAGGGAGCTCCTATAATTCACCCCTCCACTTT
-	TRBV7-6	TRBJ2-1	TRBD2	CASSWGGGAGYNEQFF	TGTGCCAGCAGCTGGGGCGGGGGGGCCGGATACAATGAGCAGTTCTTC
few	TRBV30	TRBJ1-1	-	CAWGVDRRAFF	TGTGCCTGGGGGGTAGACAGGAGAGCTTTCTTT
-	TRBV28	TRBJ1-6	TRBD1	CASRYGTGGSSYNSPLHF	TGTGCCAGCAGATATGGGACAGGGGGGAGCTCCTATAATTCACCCCTCCACTTT
-	TRBV5-1	TRBJ2-2	-	CASSSRQSQNTGELFF	TGCGCCAGCAGCTCCCGACAGTCTCAGAACACCGGGGAGCTGTTTTTT
-	TRBV5-1	TRBJ2-1	TRBD1	CASSLVTGGNEQFF	TGCGCCAGCAGCTTGGTCACAGGGGGCAATGAGCAGTTCTTC
-	TRBV5-5	TRBJ2-7	-	CASSFGYEQYF	TGTGCCAGCAGCTTCGGTTACGAGCAGTACTTC
once	TRBV19	TRBJ2-3	TRBD1	CASSISPGQGTDTQYF	TGTGCCAGTAGTATCTCGCCGGGACAGGGCACAGATACGCAGTATTTT
once	TRBV5-6	TRBJ2-7	TRBD2	CASSPPAGGTSGEQYF	TGTGCCAGCAGCCCGCCAGCGGGGGGCACATCGGGCGAGCAGTACTTC
few	TRBV18	TRBJ2-2	-	CASSPGTSTGELFF	TGTGCCAGCTCACCTGGGACATCCACCGGGGAGCTGTTTTTT
-	TRBV4-1	TRBJ2-3	-	CASSQEQKRDTQYF	TGCGCCAGCAGCCAAGAACAAAAGCGAGATACGCAGTATTTT
-	TRBV7-9	TRBJ1-4	TRBD1	CASSKGQGRGTNEKLFF	TGTGCCAGCAGCAAAGGACAGGGCCGGGGAACTAATGAAAAACTGTTTTTT
once	TRBV6-5	TRBJ1-5	TRBD1	CASRDRGNNQPQHF	TGTGCCAGCAGGGACAGGGGGAACAATCAGCCCCAGCATTTT
-	TRBV5-4	TRBJ1-2	-	CASSPGGNYGYTF	TGTGCCAGCAGCCCGGGGGGTAACTATGGCTACACCTTC
few	TRBV5-3	TRBJ1-6	-	CARSLAGNSPLHF	TGTGCCAGAAGCTTGGCAGGAAATTCACCCCTCCACTTT
-	TRBV10-3	TRBJ1-5	-	CAYAGGKGQPQHF	TGTGCCTACGCGGGGGGAAAGGGTCAGCCCCAGCATTTT
-	TRBV9	TRBJ2-1	TRBD2	CASSPGGAGGNRQFF	TGTGCCAGCAGCCCAGGTGGAGCGGGGGGAAATCGGCAGTTCTTC
once	TRBV6-6	TRBJ1-5	-	CASSSGIGQPQHF	TGTGCCAGCAGTTCAGGGATCGGCCAGCCCCAGCATTTT
-	TRBV19	TRBJ1-5	TRBD1	CASSMGDRLNQPQHF	TGTGCCAGTAGTATGGGGGACAGGTTAAATCAGCCCCAGCATTTT
-	TRBV19	TRBJ1-6	-	CASSIVGHNSPLHF	TGTGCCAGTAGTATAGTGGGCCACAATTCACCCCTCCACTTT
-	TRBV6-5	TRBJ2-7	-	CASSYGGSMPYEQYF	TGTGCCAGCAGTTACGGCGGATCCATGCCCTACGAGCAGTACTTC
-	TRBV10-3	TRBJ1-2	TRBD1	CAISGQTGGGSGYTF	TGTGCCATCAGTGGACAGACAGGGGGCGGCTCGGGCTACACCTTC
-	TRBV19	TRBJ1-6	TRBD1	CASSIGQGPGSPLHF	TGTGCCAGTAGTATCGGACAGGGGCCCGGTTCACCCCTCCACTTT
-	TRBV2	TRBJ1-1	TRBD1	CASSQETGGTEAFF	TGTGCCAGCAGCCAGGAGACAGGGGGCACTGAAGCTTTCTTT
-	TRBV4-3	TRBJ2-3	-	CASSQERATDTQYF	TGCGCCAGCAGCCAAGAGCGAGCGACAGATACGCAGTATTTT
-	TRBV7-2	TRBJ2-2	-	CASSSVHLGELFF	TGTGCCAGCAGCTCAGTTCACCTCGGGGAGCTGTTTTTT
-	TRBV7-2	TRBJ2-2	TRBD2	CASSRLAGGLTGELFF	TGTGCCAGCAGCCGACTAGCGGGGGGGCTCACCGGGGAGCTGTTTTTT
-	TRBV6-5	TRBJ1-4	-	CASSCSATNEKLFF	TGTGCCAGCAGTTGCAGCGCAACTAATGAAAAACTGTTTTTT
-	TRBV28	TRBJ1-5	TRBD1	CASSIFGTERYSNQPQHF	TGTGCCAGCAGTATCTTCGGGACAGAACGATATAGCAATCAGCCCCAGCATTTT
-	TRBV5-3	TRBJ1-2	TRBD1	CARSRGQSDGYTF	TGTGCCAGAAGCAGGGGACAGAGTGATGGCTACACCTTC
-	TRBV28	TRBJ2-7	-	CASSTGTSTYEQYF	TGTGCCAGCAGTACCGGGACTTCAACCTACGAGCAGTACTTC
few	TRBV5-1	TRBJ2-7	-	CASSLGGTYEQYF	TGCGCCAGCAGCTTAGGTGGGACTTACGAGCAGTACTTC
-	TRBV28	TRBJ2-2	-	CASSLEAPGELFF	TGTGCCAGCAGTTTGGAGGCCCCCGGGGAGCTGTTTTTT
few	TRBV7-2	TRBJ2-7	-	CASTPGHLIEQYF	TGTGCCAGCACCCCGGGACACCTTATAGAGCAGTACTTC